This T cell receptor (beta chain) was captured by sequencing in a study of blood T cell repertoires in COVID-19 (TCRdb year 2020). For the study in its entirety: Collaborator samples came from the United States, Italy and Spain and covered acute and convalescent phases of COVID-19. The prospective study material was composed of cDNA or gDNA derived from T cells, B-cell-depleted T cells, or PBMCs. The dataset comprised deeply sampled blood TCRbeta repertoires from subjects exposed to, actively infected with, or recovered from COVID-19. The repertoires were released in a freely available public database meant as a resource for research on the immune response to SARS-CoV-2. The samples were drawn from two sources: the first 160 participants of the ongoing ImmuneRACE study, and 1,254 subjects contributed by 6 global collaborators. Sample metadata almost always included a de-identified subject ID, COVID-19 status, age in years and sex. Where available, HLA class I and class II types were obtained from metadata supplied by the sample provider rather than from assay-based typing.

Overall results and qualifications from the work: How much clinical and demographic metadata was included differed by source and by participant, and the metadata was provided uncurated.

To note about this clone: This receptor's antigen is unknown. No per-base quality is available; no much larger clone lies one base away.

The CDR3 contains 14 residues, cysteine and phenylalanine counted. Just the 42-base CDR3 DNA is kept, in frame starting at base 1. V lost 0 bases and J lost 8 bases; the stretch between them is 9 bases long. CDR1 and CDR2, per the germline V gene, are SGDLS and YYNGEE. TCRbeta CDR3 regions were amplified from genomic DNA using the immunoSEQ Assay, a bias-controlled multiplex PCR. As for the authors' bioinformatics: Nucleated cell counts per sample were estimated from amplification of reference gene primers within the assay. Sequence reads were collapsed and filtered to measure the absolute abundance of every unique TCRbeta CDR3 rearrangement. For each sample, productive Simpson clonality was calculated as the square root of Simpson's diversity index over productive rearrangements. The clones in this table, taken by TCRdb from immuneACCESS, are in-frame only. Not every clone is retained; where verified, under half of the shortfall comes from an unresolved V gene, and the cause of the rest is unknown. V and J calls and clone size are copied from that table; D and trimming were computed from the DNA. The sample records roughly 190,000 clones, 75% to 90% of which are singletons. The ten largest clones represent 5.5% to 8.5% of the sample.

Whole blood was collected in K2EDTA tubes by collaborating institutions according to the institutions' own protocols. For TCRbeta analysis, collaborator samples were shipped as frozen whole blood, as isolated PBMCs, or as DNA extracted from either sample type. Here the chain combines TRBV9 and TRBJ1-6; matching of 5 bases hints at TRBD1 as the D gene. The sequence was collected from a man between 60 and 70 years old with acute or convalescent COVID-19. Sequences were obtained from peripheral blood. The CDR3 region: CASSVAGGDSPLHF. In nucleotide form, the sequence is TGTGCCAGCAGCGTAGCGGGGGGGGATTCACCCCTCCACTTT.